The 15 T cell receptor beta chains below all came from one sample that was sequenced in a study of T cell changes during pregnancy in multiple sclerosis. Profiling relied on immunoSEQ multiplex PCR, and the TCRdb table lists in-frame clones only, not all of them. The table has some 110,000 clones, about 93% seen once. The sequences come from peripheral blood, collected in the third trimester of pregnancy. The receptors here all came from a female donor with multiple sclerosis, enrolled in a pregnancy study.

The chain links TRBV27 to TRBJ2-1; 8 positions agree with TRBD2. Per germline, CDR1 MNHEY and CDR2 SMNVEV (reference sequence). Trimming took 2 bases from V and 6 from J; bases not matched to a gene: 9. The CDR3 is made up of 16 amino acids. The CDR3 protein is CASSLAAGGAFNEQFF. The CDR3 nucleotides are TGTGCCAGCAGTTTAGCAGCCGGGGGGGCCTTCAATGAGCAGTTCTTC.

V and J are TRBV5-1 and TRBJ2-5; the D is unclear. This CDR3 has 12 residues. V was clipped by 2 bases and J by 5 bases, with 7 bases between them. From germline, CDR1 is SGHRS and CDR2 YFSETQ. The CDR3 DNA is TGCGCCAGCAGCTTTCCCGGGGAGACCCAGTACTTC. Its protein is CASSFPGETQYF.

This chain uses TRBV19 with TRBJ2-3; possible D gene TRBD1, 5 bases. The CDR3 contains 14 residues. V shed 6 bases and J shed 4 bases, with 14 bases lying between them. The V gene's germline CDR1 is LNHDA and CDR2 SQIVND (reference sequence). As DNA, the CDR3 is TGTGCCAGTAGCCACCCCGACAGACCAGATACGCAGTATTTT. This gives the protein CASSHPDRPDTQYF.

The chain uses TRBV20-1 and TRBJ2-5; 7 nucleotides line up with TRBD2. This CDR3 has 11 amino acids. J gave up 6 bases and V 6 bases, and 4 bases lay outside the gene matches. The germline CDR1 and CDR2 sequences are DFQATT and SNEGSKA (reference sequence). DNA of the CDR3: TGCAGTGCAGGGAGGGCAAAGACCCAGTACTTC. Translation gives CSAGRAKTQYF.

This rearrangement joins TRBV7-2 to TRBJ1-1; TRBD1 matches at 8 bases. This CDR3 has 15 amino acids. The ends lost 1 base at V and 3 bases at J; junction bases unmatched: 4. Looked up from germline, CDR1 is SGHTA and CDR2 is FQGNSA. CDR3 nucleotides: TGTGCCAGCAGCTTAGGGGGCAGGGGGCACACTGAAGCTTTCTTT. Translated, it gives CASSLGGRGHTEAFF.

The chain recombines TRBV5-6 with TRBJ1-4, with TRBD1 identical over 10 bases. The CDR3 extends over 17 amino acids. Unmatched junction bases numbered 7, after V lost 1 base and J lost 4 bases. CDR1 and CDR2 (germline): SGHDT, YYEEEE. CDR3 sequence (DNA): TGTGCCAGCAGCTTGCTTGAGGGACAGGGGTTTAATGAAAAACTGTTTTTT. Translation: CASSLLEGQGFNEKLFF. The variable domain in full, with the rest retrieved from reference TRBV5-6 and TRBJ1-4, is DAGVTQSPTHLIKTRGQQVTLRCSPKSGHDTVSWYQQALGQGPQFIFQYYEEEERQRGNFPDRFSGHQFPNYSSELNVNALLLGDSALYLCASSLLEGQGFNEKLFFGSGTQLSVL.

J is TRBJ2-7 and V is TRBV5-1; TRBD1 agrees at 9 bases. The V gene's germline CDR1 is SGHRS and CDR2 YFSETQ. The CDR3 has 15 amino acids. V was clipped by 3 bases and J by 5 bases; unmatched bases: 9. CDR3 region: CASSSAGTGLDEQYF. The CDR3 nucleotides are TGCGCCAGCAGCTCAGCCGGGACAGGGCTCGACGAGCAGTACTTC.

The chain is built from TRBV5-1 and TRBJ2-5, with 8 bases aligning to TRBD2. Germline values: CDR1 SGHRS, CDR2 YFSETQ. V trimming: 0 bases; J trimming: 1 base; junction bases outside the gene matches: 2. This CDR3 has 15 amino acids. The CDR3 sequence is CASSLVAGSQETQYF. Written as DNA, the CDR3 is TGCGCCAGCAGCTTGGTAGCGGGGTCCCAAGAGACCCAGTACTTC.

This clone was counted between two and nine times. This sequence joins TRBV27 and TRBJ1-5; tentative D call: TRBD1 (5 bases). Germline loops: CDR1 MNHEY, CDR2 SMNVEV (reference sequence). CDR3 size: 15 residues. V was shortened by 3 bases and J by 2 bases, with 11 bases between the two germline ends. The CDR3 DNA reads TGTGCCAGCAGTTTCGGTGGAGGGGGCAATCAGCCCCAGCATTTT. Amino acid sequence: CASSFGGGGNQPQHF.

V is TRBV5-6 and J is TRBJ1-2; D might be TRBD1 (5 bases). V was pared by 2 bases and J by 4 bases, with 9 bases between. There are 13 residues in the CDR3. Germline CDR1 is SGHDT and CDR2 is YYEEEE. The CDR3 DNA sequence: TGTGCCAGCAGCTTTCAGGGAAGCTATGGCTACACCTTC. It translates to CASSFQGSYGYTF.

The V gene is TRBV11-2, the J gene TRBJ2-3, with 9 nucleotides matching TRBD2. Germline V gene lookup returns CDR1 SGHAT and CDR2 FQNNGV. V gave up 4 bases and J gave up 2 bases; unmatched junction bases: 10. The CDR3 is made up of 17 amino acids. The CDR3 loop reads CASSSLKGTSYTDTQYF. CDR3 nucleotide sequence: TGTGCCAGCAGCTCCCTCAAAGGGACTAGCTACACAGATACGCAGTATTTT. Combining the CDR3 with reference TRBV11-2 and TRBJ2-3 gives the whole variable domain EAGVAQSPRYKIIEKRQSVAFWCNPISGHATLYWYQQILGQGPKLLIQFQNNGVVDDSQLPKDRFSAERLKGVDSTLKIQPAKLEDSAVYLCASSSLKGTSYTDTQYFGPGTRLTVL.

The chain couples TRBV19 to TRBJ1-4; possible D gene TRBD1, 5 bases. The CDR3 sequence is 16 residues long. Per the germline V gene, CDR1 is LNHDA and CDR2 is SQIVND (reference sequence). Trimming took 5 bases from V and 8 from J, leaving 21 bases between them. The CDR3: CASSSPGGENVEKLFF. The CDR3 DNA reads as TGTGCCAGTAGTTCCCCCGGGGGGGAGAATGTGGAAAAACTGTTTTTT. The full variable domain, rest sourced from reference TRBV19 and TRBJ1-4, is DGGITQSPKYLFRKEGQNVTLSCEQNLNHDAMYWYRQDPGQGLRLIYYSQIVNDFQKGDIAEGYSVSREKKESFPLTVTSAQKNPTAFYLCASSSPGGENVEKLFFGSGTQLSVL.

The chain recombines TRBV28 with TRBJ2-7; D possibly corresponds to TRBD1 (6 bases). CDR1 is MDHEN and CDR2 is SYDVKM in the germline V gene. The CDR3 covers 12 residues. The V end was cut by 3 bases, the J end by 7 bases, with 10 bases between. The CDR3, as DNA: TGTGCCAGCAGTTTTCAGGGGTGGGAGCAGTACTTC. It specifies CASSFQGWEQYF.

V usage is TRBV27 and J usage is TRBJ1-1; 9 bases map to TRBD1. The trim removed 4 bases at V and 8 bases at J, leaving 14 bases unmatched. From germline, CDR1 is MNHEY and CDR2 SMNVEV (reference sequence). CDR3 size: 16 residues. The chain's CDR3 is CASSSPGVFGTGEAFF. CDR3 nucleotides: TGTGCCAGCAGTTCCCCCGGTGTCTTCGGGACAGGGGAAGCTTTCTTT.

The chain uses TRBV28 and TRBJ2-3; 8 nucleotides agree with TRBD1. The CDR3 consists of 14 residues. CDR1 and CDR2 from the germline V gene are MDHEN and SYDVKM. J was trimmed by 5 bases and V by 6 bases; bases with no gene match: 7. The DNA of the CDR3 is TGTGCCAGCAGACCAGGGGGCGTCAAAGATACGCAGTATTTT. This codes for CASRPGGVKDTQYF. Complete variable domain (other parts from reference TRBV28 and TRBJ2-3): DVKVTQSSRYLVKRTGEKVFLECVQDMDHENMFWYRQDPGLGLRLIYFSYDVKMKEKGDIPEGYSVSREKKERFSLILESASTNQTSMYLCASRPGGVKDTQYFGPGTRLTVL.